Described below is a single T cell receptor beta chain sequence and its context. This specimen belongs to a study of blood T cell repertoires in COVID-19. The wider study: COVID-19 samples, acute and convalescent, were from the United States, Italy and Spain. T cells, B-cell-depleted T cells, or PBMCs supplied cDNA or gDNA.

Here immunoSEQ multiplex PCR was the method, and the copy in TCRdb shows in-frame clones only, minus some. The sample carries under 300,000 clones, roughly 84% recorded once. The sequence derives from a woman aged 35 to 49 who had recovered from COVID-19. The sample was peripheral blood.

CDR3 DNA: TGTGCCACCAGTGACTACTCTGGACTAGCGGGAACTAGCACAGATACGCAGTATTTT. It translates to CATSDYSGLAGTSTDTQYF. This chain uses TRBV24-1 with TRBJ2-3, with TRBD2 identical over 12 bases. The CDR3 runs 19 residues. The V gene's germline CDR1 is KGHDR and CDR2 SFDVKD. The V and J ends lost 4 bases and 0 bases, in that order; junction bases with no gene match: 10.